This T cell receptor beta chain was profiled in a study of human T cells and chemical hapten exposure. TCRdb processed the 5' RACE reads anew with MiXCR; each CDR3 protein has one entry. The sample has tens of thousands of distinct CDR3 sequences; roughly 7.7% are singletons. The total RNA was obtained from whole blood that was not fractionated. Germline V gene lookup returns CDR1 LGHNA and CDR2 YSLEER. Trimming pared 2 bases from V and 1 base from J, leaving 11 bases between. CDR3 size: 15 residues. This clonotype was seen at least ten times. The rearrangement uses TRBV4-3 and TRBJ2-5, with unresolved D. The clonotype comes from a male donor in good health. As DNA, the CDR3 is TGCGCCAGCAGCCAACTACGCGGCTTCCAAGAGACCCAGTACTTC. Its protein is CASSQLRGFQETQYF.